A single sample gave rise to the 8 T cell receptor beta chains below, sequenced in a study of blood T cells in healthy people across ages. The authors ran a second PCR of about 6 to 11 cycles using a sample-barcoded 5' primer and a J-beta primer mix. TCRdb re-called the 5' RACE reads with MiXCR, one entry per CDR3 protein. The sample lists roughly 800,000 distinct CDR3 sequences, more than 45% seen once, with approximately 21% in the top ten. Sequenced input: blood. Receptor source: a man aged 25 to 45 in good health.

The genes are TRBV20-1 and TRBJ2-7, with a weak D call TRBD1 (5 bases). There are 14 residues in the CDR3. Per the germline V gene, CDR1 is DFQATT and CDR2 is SNEGSKA (reference sequence). V lost 1 base to trimming and J lost 0 bases, with 10 bases between them. The CDR3 nucleotides are TGCAGTGCTAGAGGCGGACATAACTCCTACGAGCAGTACTTC. It encodes CSARGGHNSYEQYF.

The gene calls are TRBV27 and TRBJ2-3; 10 nucleotides align to TRBD2. This CDR3 contains 16 residues. The V segment lost 5 bases and the J segment 3 bases; nucleotides outside the gene matches: 8. The germline V gene encodes CDR1 MNHEY and CDR2 SMNVEV (reference sequence). The CDR3 reads CASSDTSGMRTDTQYF. CDR3 DNA: TGTGCCAGCAGTGATACTAGCGGGATGAGAACAGATACGCAGTATTTT.

The chain is built from TRBV12-3 or TRBV12-4 and TRBJ2-7, with TRBD1 identical over 10 bases. Losses at the gene ends were 4 bases for V and 2 bases for J; bases not matched to a gene: 2. CDR3 length: 14 amino acids. The CDR3 protein is CASSSTGGPYEQYF. The CDR3 DNA reads TGTGCCAGCAGTTCGACAGGGGGCCCCTACGAGCAGTACTTC.

This clonotype showed up just a few times. V is TRBV7-2 and J is TRBJ2-7; weak D call: TRBD1 (6 bases). The length of the CDR3 is 17 residues. CDR1 and CDR2 from the germline V gene are SGHTA and FQGNSA. V dropped 2 bases and J dropped 5 bases, with 22 bases sitting between them. The CDR3 loop is CASSLQAAPGERNEQYF. The CDR3 DNA reads as TGTGCCAGCAGCTTACAGGCCGCGCCAGGGGAAAGAAACGAGCAGTACTTC.

As for this clonotype: A read error may produce the germline difference seen at one junction end. The rearrangement joins TRBV7-9 to TRBJ2-5; 10 nucleotides agree with TRBD1. From germline, CDR1 is SEHNR and CDR2 FQNEAQ (reference sequence). The CDR3 has 17 amino acids. The CDR3 DNA sequence: TGTGCCTGCAGCCCAACCTCTCAGACAGGGGGCGGAGAGACCCAGTACTTC. Translated, it gives CACSPTSQTGGGETQYF.

This sequence joins TRBV20-1 and TRBJ2-7; no clear D. Germline V gene lookup returns CDR1 DFQATT and CDR2 SNEGSKA (reference sequence). The germline V and J ends were trimmed by 3 bases and 2 bases, with 14 bases remaining between them. The CDR3 has 14 amino acids. The CDR3 DNA reads TGCAGTGCTAGCTTTCCGGACGCCACCTACGAGCAGTACTTC. Translating it yields CSASFPDATYEQYF.

There are many counts of this clonotype. The chain employs TRBV12-3 or TRBV12-4 and TRBJ2-5, with D possibly TRBD2 on 5 matching bases. The V end was cut by 1 base, the J end by 5 bases, with 11 bases between. The CDR3 consists of 14 residues. CDR3 sequence: CASSLVGGGETQYF. The CDR3 bases are TGTGCCAGCAGTTTAGTTGGAGGTGGGGAGACCCAGTACTTC.

The chain combines TRBV6-2 or TRBV6-3 with TRBJ2-7; TRBD1 is a possible D gene (6 bases). Per the germline V gene, CDR1 is MNHEY and CDR2 is SVGEGT. V was pared by 2 bases and J by 5 bases, with 16 bases between. The CDR3 has 15 residues. The CDR3 nucleotides are TGTGCCAGCAGTTACCGGGTGACAGGCACAGACGAGCAGTACTTC. Amino acids: CASSYRVTGTDEQYF.